The 30 T cell receptor beta chains below come from one sample, sequenced in a study of shared T cell receptors in the human thymus. The data were produced by immunoSEQ multiplex PCR, yet TCRdb's version contains in-frame clones alone and is incomplete. The sample includes about 610,000 clones, around 87% of them seen just once. These records were also assigned to another study, of human thymus T cells.

The specimen sequenced was thymocytes. The receptors come from a boy under two years old with a congenital heart defect.

The CDR3 sequence is CASSLEGTGINEQFF. The CDR3 DNA reads as TGTGCCAGCAGTTTAGAGGGGACAGGGATCAATGAGCAGTTCTTC. This chain connects TRBV27 to TRBJ2-1; 9 positions agree with TRBD1. Looked up from germline, CDR1 is MNHEY and CDR2 is SMNVEV (reference sequence). V lost 2 bases, J lost 6 bases, and 5 bases stayed unmatched. This CDR3 region has 15 residues.

The chain's CDR3 is CASSYSRVEETQYF. The CDR3 DNA reads TGTGCCAGCAGTTACTCTCGGGTCGAAGAGACCCAGTACTTC. The V and J genes are TRBV6-5 and TRBJ2-5; D is unclear. CDR1 is MNHEY and CDR2 is SVGAGI in the germline V gene. The CDR3 is 14 amino acids. The germline V and J ends were trimmed by 0 bases and 3 bases, with 8 bases remaining between them.

A single count supports this clone. The chain combines TRBV7-8 with TRBJ2-7, with TRBD2 matching 9 bases. Germline CDR1 is SGHVS and CDR2 is FQNEAQ. There are 18 residues in the CDR3. Germline trimming cut 0 bases from V and 0 bases from J; bases unmatched to any gene: 9. DNA of the CDR3: TGTGCCAGCAGCTTAGCGAGAAGAGGGACTAGCCACTCCTACGAGCAGTACTTC. Its protein is CASSLARRGTSHSYEQYF.

The chain carries TRBV6-5 and TRBJ2-1; D remains ambiguous. V lost 5 bases, J lost 2 bases, and 7 bases lay in between. The germline gives CDR1 MNHEY, CDR2 SVGAGI. The CDR3 totals 13 residues. CDR3 nucleotide sequence: TGTGCCAGCAGTACAGATGCCTACAATGAGCAGTTCTTC. Protein sequence: CASSTDAYNEQFF.

In this sample, this clone turned up once. This chain links TRBV15 with TRBJ1-2, with 8 positions matching TRBD1. V gave up 4 bases and J gave up 2 bases; unmatched junction bases: 6. The CDR3 runs 15 residues. CDR1 is LNHNV and CDR2 is YYDKDF in the germline V gene (reference sequence). In DNA form, the CDR3 reads TGTGCCACCAGCAACCGACAGGGGCCAAACTATGGCTACACCTTC. Residues: CATSNRQGPNYGYTF.

In its sample, this clone was seen a few times. CDR3 DNA sequence: TGTGCCAGCAGTCCGAGACACCACCGGGACAGGGAGGATCAAGAGACCCAGTACTTC. Translated: CASSPRHHRDREDQETQYF. The V call is TRBV27, the J call TRBJ2-5; 9 nucleotides align to TRBD1. After removal of 5 bases from V and 2 bases from J, the junction contained 18 bases not matched to a gene. The CDR3 totals 19 residues. The V gene's germline CDR1 is MNHEY and CDR2 SMNVEV (reference sequence).

CDR3 region: CASSFQPPGGNNQPQHF. The CDR3 DNA follows: TGTGCCAGCAGCTTTCAGCCGCCAGGGGGCAACAATCAGCCCCAGCATTTT. V usage is TRBV11-3 and J usage is TRBJ1-5, with TRBD1 identical over 8 bases. The V segment lost 3 bases and the J segment 3 bases; nucleotides outside the gene matches: 10. The CDR3 loop spans 17 amino acids. Germline lookup yields CDR1 SGHNT and CDR2 YENEEA.

The V gene is TRBV30, the J gene TRBJ2-7, with 7 bases matching TRBD2. From germline, CDR1 is GTSNPN and CDR2 SVGIG (reference sequence). V lost 0 bases to trimming and J lost 4 bases; unmatched junction nucleotides: 6. The CDR3 extends over 14 amino acids. As DNA, the CDR3 is TGTGCCTGGAGTGTCGCTAGCGGACCTTACGAGCAGTACTTC. Protein sequence: CAWSVASGPYEQYF.

V is TRBV5-6 and J is TRBJ2-3, with 15 bases lining up with TRBD2. V trimming: 3 bases; J trimming: 2 bases; junction bases outside the gene matches: 7. The CDR3 runs to 18 residues. Per the germline V gene, CDR1 is SGHDT and CDR2 is YYEEEE. The CDR3 sequence is CASSSPGLAGGLTDTQYF. The CDR3 nucleotides read TGTGCCAGCAGCTCCCCGGGACTAGCGGGAGGTCTCACAGATACGCAGTATTTT.

This chain uses TRBV25-1 with TRBJ1-5; D is possibly TRBD1 (6 bases). CDR3 length: 15 amino acids. Germline assignment: CDR1 MGHDK and CDR2 SYGVNS. Deletions cut 3 bases from V and 0 bases from J, with 9 bases between. This CDR3 is CASSDQGNSNQPQHF. CDR3 sequence (DNA): TGTGCCAGCAGTGATCAGGGGAATAGCAATCAGCCCCAGCATTTT.

V usage is TRBV19 and J usage is TRBJ1-5, with 7 bases that match TRBD1. The V segment lost 7 bases and the J segment 2 bases; nucleotides outside the gene matches: 5. Germline values: CDR1 LNHDA, CDR2 SQIVND (reference sequence). This CDR3 region has 14 residues. For the CDR3, the DNA is TGTGCCAGTAACCCAGACAGGGGCAATCAGCCCCAGCATTTT. This translates into CASNPDRGNQPQHF. The whole variable domain, filled in from reference TRBV19 and TRBJ1-5, reads DGGITQSPKYLFRKEGQNVTLSCEQNLNHDAMYWYRQDPGQGLRLIYYSQIVNDFQKGDIAEGYSVSREKKESFPLTVTSAQKNPTAFYLCASNPDRGNQPQHFGDGTRLSIL.

This clone was picked up one time. This chain links TRBV5-1 with TRBJ2-1; 9 nucleotides align to TRBD2. Germline CDR1 reads SGHRS; CDR2 reads YFSETQ. The CDR3 is 17 residues long. V trimming: 0 bases; J trimming: 2 bases; junction bases outside the gene matches: 6. The CDR3 protein is CASSLARGRAPYNEQFF. The CDR3 DNA is TGCGCCAGCAGCTTGGCGCGCGGGAGGGCCCCCTACAATGAGCAGTTCTTC.

The V call is TRBV27, the J call TRBJ2-2, with 16 bases that match TRBD2. The junction had 12 bases not matched to a gene; V was cut back by 6 bases and J by 5 bases. Germline V gives CDR1 MNHEY, CDR2 SMNVEV (reference sequence). CDR3 length: 19 amino acids. The CDR3 DNA sequence: TGTGCCAGCAGCCTTATGGGTACGGGACTAGCGGGAGGGACCGGGGAGCTGTTTTTT. Translation gives CASSLMGTGLAGGTGELFF.

The rearrangement joins TRBV18 to TRBJ2-7, with TRBD2 matching over 13 bases. V shed 0 bases and J 2 bases; nucleotides not matched to a gene: 16. From germline, CDR1 is KGHSH and CDR2 LQKENI. CDR3 length equals 21 residues. The DNA of the CDR3 is TGTGCCAGCTCACCACCGCTCTCTAAACTAGCGGGAGGGCCTGGAGCCTACGAGCAGTACTTC. This gives the protein CASSPPLSKLAGGPGAYEQYF.

The chain joins TRBV11-3 to TRBJ2-7; 9 positions agree with TRBD2. J was trimmed by 0 bases and V by 0 bases; bases with no gene match: 3. The CDR3 consists of 16 residues. CDR1 is SGHNT, CDR2 YENEEA, per germline. Here the CDR3 reads CASSLDSGRSSYEQYF. The CDR3 DNA is TGTGCCAGCAGCTTAGACAGCGGGAGGAGCTCCTACGAGCAGTACTTC.

V and J are TRBV6-5 and TRBJ1-2; no firm D call. The CDR3 is made up of 16 amino acids. Trimming took 2 bases from V and 0 from J, leaving 13 bases between them. Germline CDR1 and CDR2: MNHEY and SVGAGI. The CDR3 region is CASSYIGQESNYGYTF. CDR3 nucleotides: TGTGCCAGCAGTTACATCGGCCAGGAATCTAACTATGGCTACACCTTC.

The chain combines TRBV5-1 with TRBJ2-3; D is uncertain. The CDR3 loop spans 12 amino acids. CDR1 and CDR2 from the germline V gene are SGHRS and YFSETQ. Trimming cost V 7 bases and J 0 bases, with 6 bases left between them. This CDR3 reads CASGHSTDTQYF. As DNA, the CDR3 is TGCGCCAGCGGCCACAGCACAGATACGCAGTATTTT.

The chain couples TRBV7-9 to TRBJ2-7; 8 positions match TRBD2. From germline, CDR1 is SEHNR and CDR2 FQNEAQ (reference sequence). The CDR3 contains 15 residues. Trimming cost V 2 bases and J 6 bases; bases outside gene matches: 9. This CDR3 reads CASSLKASGLSEQYF. CDR3 DNA sequence: TGTGCCAGCAGCTTAAAGGCTAGCGGGCTCAGCGAGCAGTACTTC.

The rearrangement links TRBV15 to TRBJ1-5; the D gene is possibly TRBD1 (5 bases). Trimming pared 0 bases from V and 5 bases from J, leaving 11 bases between. This CDR3 has 15 residues. Germline V gene lookup returns CDR1 LNHNV and CDR2 YYDKDF (reference sequence). CDR3 protein: CATSRDHGGDQPQHF. The CDR3 DNA reads as TGTGCCACCAGCAGAGATCATGGGGGGGATCAGCCCCAGCATTTT.

V and J are TRBV5-6 and TRBJ2-6; D perhaps matches TRBD1 (5 bases). Germline CDR1 SGHDT, CDR2 YYEEEE. This CDR3 comprises 16 residues. V lost 4 bases and J lost 2, with 13 bases in between. CDR3 sequence: CASSPRGQAGANVLTF. The CDR3 coding sequence is TGTGCCAGCAGCCCAAGGGGCCAGGCTGGGGCCAACGTCCTGACTTTC.

The chain recombines TRBV4-3 with TRBJ2-2; unclear D gene. Trimming removed 0 bases at V and 2 bases at J, with 10 bases between. Per the germline V gene, CDR1 is LGHNA and CDR2 is YSLEER. This CDR3 has 16 amino acids. The CDR3 loop is CASSQDRQENTGELFF. CDR3 DNA: TGCGCCAGCAGCCAAGATCGGCAGGAAAACACCGGGGAGCTGTTTTTT.

This clone has only one observation. V usage is TRBV27 and J usage is TRBJ2-3, with D perhaps matching TRBD2 (6 bases). Per the germline V gene, CDR1 is MNHEY and CDR2 is SMNVEV (reference sequence). The V end lost 4 bases, the J end lost 7 bases, and 12 bases lay between the germline ends. The CDR3 has 13 residues. The CDR3 coding sequence is TGTGCCAGCAGTTCTGGGCGGGGACATACGCAGTATTTT. Translating gives CASSSGRGHTQYF.

The genes are TRBV18 and TRBJ2-1; weak D call: TRBD2 (6 bases). This CDR3 contains 18 residues. CDR1 and CDR2 from the germline V gene are KGHSH and LQKENI. V lost 4 bases and J lost 0, with 19 bases in between. The DNA of the CDR3 is TGTGCCAGCTCACTGGGGACTCGCGAGTGGCTCTCCTACAATGAGCAGTTCTTC. It yields the protein CASSLGTREWLSYNEQFF. Based on the CDR3 plus reference TRBV18 and TRBJ2-1, the full variable domain is NAGVMQNPRHLVRRRGQEARLRCSPMKGHSHVYWYRQLPEEGLKFMVYLQKENIIDESGMPKERFSAEFPKEGPSILRIQQVVRGDSAAYFCASSLGTREWLSYNEQFFGPGTRLTVL.

CDR3 nucleotides: TGTGCCAGCAAGGGCGGACAAGGCACAGATACGCAGTATTTT. Amino acid sequence: CASKGGQGTDTQYF. The rearrangement uses TRBV6-1 and TRBJ2-3; possible D gene TRBD1, 5 bases. Germline CDR1 and CDR2: MNHNS and SASEGT. This CDR3 region has 14 residues. Trimming stripped 7 bases from V and 1 base from J, with 12 bases between.

This clone was seen just once. The chain recombines TRBV28 with TRBJ1-2, with TRBD1 as a possible D gene (5 bases). Trimming removed 7 bases from V and 2 bases from J, with 14 bases in between. The CDR3 sequence is 14 residues long. CDR1 and CDR2 (germline): MDHEN, SYDVKM. The CDR3, as DNA: TGTGCCAGCACTCAGCACCCAGGGAACTATGGCTACACCTTC. Protein product: CASTQHPGNYGYTF.

J is TRBJ2-1 and V is TRBV7-8; a weak D match, TRBD1 (6 bases). Trimming took off 6 bases at V and 11 bases at J, with 17 bases between the two ends. CDR1 and CDR2 from the germline V gene are SGHVS and FQNEAQ. The CDR3 covers 13 residues. DNA of the CDR3: TGTGCCAGCAGTCCTACAGGGCAGCCCCAGCAGTTCTTC. Translation: CASSPTGQPQQFF.

J is TRBJ2-3 and V is TRBV10-3, with a tentative D call TRBD1 (5 bases). V was trimmed by 4 bases and J by 1 base, leaving 6 bases between them. CDR3 length equals 13 residues. Germline values: CDR1 ENHRY, CDR2 SYGVKD. The CDR3 is CAISGRGTDTQYF. CDR3 nucleotides: TGTGCCATCAGTGGCAGGGGCACAGATACGCAGTATTTT.

In DNA, the CDR3 is TGTGCCAGCAGCTTCGACAGGGGGGAGACCTACGAGCAGTACTTC. This gives the protein CASSFDRGETYEQYF. The chain has TRBV5-5 and TRBJ2-7; 9 bases align to TRBD1. CDR1 is SGHKS, CDR2 YYEKEE, per germline (reference sequence). The CDR3 has 15 residues. The ends lost 2 bases at V and 2 bases at J; junction bases unmatched: 5.

The V call is TRBV25-1, the J call TRBJ1-5, with TRBD1 identical over 7 bases. The V segment lost 4 bases and the J segment 2 bases; nucleotides outside the gene matches: 5. The CDR3 runs to 15 residues. Germline assignment: CDR1 MGHDK and CDR2 SYGVNS. CDR3 nucleotides: TGTGCCAGCAGTGGCCTCGGGACAGGCAATCAGCCCCAGCATTTT. Residues: CASSGLGTGNQPQHF.

The V gene is TRBV7-2, the J gene TRBJ2-5; a possible D gene is TRBD1 (6 bases). V shed 5 bases and J shed 5 bases, with 24 bases lying between them. CDR3 size: 17 residues. Per germline, CDR1 SGHTA and CDR2 FQGNSA. The CDR3 DNA reads TGTGCCAGCAGCCCAATTAGGGCCGACAGGACGTGGGAGACCCAGTACTTC. Translated: CASSPIRADRTWETQYF. Based on the CDR3 plus reference TRBV7-2 and TRBJ2-5, the full variable domain is GAGVSQSPSNKVTEKGKDVELRCDPISGHTALYWYRQSLGQGLEFLIYFQGNSAPDKSGLPSDRFSAERTGGSVSTLTIQRTQQEDSAVYLCASSPIRADRTWETQYFGPGTRLLVL.